The 26 T cell receptor beta chains below all came from one sample that was sequenced in a study of blood T cell repertoires in COVID-19. TCRdb keeps only in-frame clones here, not all; method: immunoSEQ multiplex PCR. The sample contains more than 80,000 clones, about three quarters of which appear only once. The sample comprised peripheral blood. These receptors came from a woman older than 75 with active or convalescent COVID-19.

This rearrangement joins TRBV2 to TRBJ1-1, with D unresolved. Germline V gene data show CDR1 as SNHLY and CDR2 as FYNNEI. Trimming left V 7 bases short and J 1 base short, with 10 bases between. This CDR3 has 13 amino acids. In DNA form, the CDR3 reads TGTGCCAGCAAACTCACAGCGAACACTGAAGCTTTCTTT. This encodes CASKLTANTEAFF.

The V and J genes are TRBV19 and TRBJ2-5, with 9 bases fitting TRBD1. Germline values: CDR1 LNHDA, CDR2 SQIVND (reference sequence). This CDR3 comprises 15 residues. The ends lost 6 bases at V and 4 bases at J; junction bases unmatched: 9. CDR3 coding DNA: TGTGCCAGTAGATATCGACAGGGGGTTCGAGAGACCCAGTACTTC. This sequence encodes CASRYRQGVRETQYF.

This clone was counted once. The chain joins TRBV19 to TRBJ1-3; D possibly corresponds to TRBD1 (6 bases). There are 15 residues in the CDR3. CDR1 is LNHDA and CDR2 is SQIVND in the germline V gene (reference sequence). V lost 6 bases and J lost 4, with 16 bases in between. Here the CDR3 reads CASSRFRDTGNTIYF. In DNA form, the CDR3 reads TGTGCCAGTAGCCGCTTCCGGGACACCGGAAACACCATATATTTT.

This clone was seen only a few times. The chain employs TRBV5-5 and TRBJ2-7; perhaps TRBD1 as D (6 bases). The CDR3 has 15 residues. Germline CDR1 SGHKS, CDR2 YYEKEE (reference sequence). V gave up 0 bases and J gave up 3 bases, with 13 bases separating them. The CDR3 protein is CASSLGDRLIYEQYF. The CDR3 DNA reads TGTGCCAGCAGCTTGGGAGACAGGTTAATCTACGAGCAGTACTTC.

This clone is labeled medium-sized. The chain combines TRBV3-1 (or the pseudogene TRBV3-2) with TRBJ2-5; D unresolved. The CDR3 loop spans 15 amino acids. CDR1 and CDR2 (germline): LGHDT, YNNKEL (reference sequence). The V and J ends lost 0 bases and 3 bases respectively, with 11 bases between them. This chain's CDR3 is CASSQDPGSKETQYF. The CDR3 nucleotides read TGTGCCAGCAGCCAAGATCCAGGATCCAAAGAGACCCAGTACTTC.

The J gene is TRBJ1-2, the V gene TRBV29-1; the D gene is possibly TRBD1 (5 bases). Germline CDR1 is SQVTM and CDR2 is ANQGSEA. The V gene lost 5 bases and the J gene lost 3 bases, with 16 bases spanning the gap. The CDR3 is 14 amino acids. In DNA form, the CDR3 reads TGCAGCGTTCTCGCGCTCGGGGGTTACTATGGCTACACCTTC. Amino acids: CSVLALGGYYGYTF.

The chain recombines TRBV3-1 (or the pseudogene TRBV3-2) with TRBJ2-7, with TRBD1 matching over 10 bases. Germline V gene lookup returns CDR1 LGHDT and CDR2 YNNKEL (reference sequence). The CDR3 has 15 amino acids. The J segment lost 3 bases and the V segment lost 1 base, leaving 3 bases of the junction unmatched. CDR3 bases: TGTGCCAGCAGCCAAGGAGGGACAGGGGACTACGAGCAGTACTTC. Protein sequence: CASSQGGTGDYEQYF.

J is TRBJ1-2 and V is TRBV4-1; 9 nucleotides agree with TRBD1. The CDR3 contains 15 residues. The J segment lost 2 bases and the V segment lost 4 bases, leaving 5 bases of the junction unmatched. CDR1 is MGHRA and CDR2 is YSYEKL in the germline V gene. CDR3 in DNA: TGCGCCAGCAGCCCCCAGGGACAGGGAAACTATGGCTACACCTTC. Translation gives CASSPQGQGNYGYTF.

The chain has TRBV7-8 and TRBJ1-5; D not resolved. The CDR3 covers 13 residues. Trimming pared 1 base from V and 5 bases from J, leaving 6 bases between. Germline CDR1 and CDR2: SGHVS and FQNEAQ. CDR3 nucleotides: TGTGCCAGCAGCTTAGTTCCTGATCAGCCCCAGCATTTT. This sequence encodes CASSLVPDQPQHF.

The genes are TRBV24-1 and TRBJ1-5, with unresolved D. The CDR3 runs 13 residues. Trimming took 6 bases from V and 1 from J, leaving 6 bases between them. CDR1 and CDR2 (germline): KGHDR, SFDVKD. The CDR3 sequence is CATSPGSNQPQHF. Here the CDR3 DNA reads TGTGCCACCAGTCCGGGGAGCAATCAGCCCCAGCATTTT.

The gene calls are TRBV11-2 and TRBJ1-4, with 10 bases that match TRBD1. The CDR3 is made up of 14 amino acids. J was trimmed by 12 bases and V by 4 bases; bases with no gene match: 8. The germline gives CDR1 SGHAT, CDR2 FQNNGV. CDR3 nucleotide sequence: TGTGCCAGCAGCTACACGGGACAGGGGTTACAACTGTTTTTT. Amino acid sequence: CASSYTGQGLQLFF.

The chain employs TRBV27 and TRBJ1-5, with 8 bases aligning to TRBD1. Germline V CDR1 and CDR2: MNHEY, SMNVEV (reference sequence). The V segment lost 5 bases and the J segment 4 bases; nucleotides outside the gene matches: 4. The CDR3 is 14 residues long. The CDR3 region is CASSPDRANQPQHF. Written as DNA, the CDR3 is TGTGCCAGCAGTCCGGACAGGGCGAATCAGCCCCAGCATTTT.

This chain joins TRBV5-4 and TRBJ2-5; 9 bases fit TRBD2. Looked up from germline, CDR1 is SGHNT and CDR2 is YYREEE (reference sequence). V lost 4 bases and J lost 3; bases outside the gene matches: 16. The CDR3 runs 18 residues. In DNA, the CDR3 is TGTGCCAGCAGCGCGCGAGCGGGGGGACGGTTTACTAAAGAGACCCAGTACTTC. Translation: CASSARAGGRFTKETQYF. Combining the CDR3 with reference TRBV5-4 and TRBJ2-5 gives the whole variable domain ETGVTQSPTHLIKTRGQQVTLRCSSQSGHNTVSWYQQALGQGPQFIFQYYREEENGRGNFPPRFSGLQFPNYSSELNVNALELDDSALYLCASSARAGGRFTKETQYFGPGTRLLVL.

The V and J genes are TRBV24-1 and TRBJ1-4, with TRBD1 identical over 9 bases. The V gene's germline CDR1 is KGHDR and CDR2 SFDVKD. There are 16 residues in the CDR3. Trimming at V came to 4 bases and at J to 7 bases, leaving 9 bases not matched to a gene. The DNA for the CDR3 is TGTGCCACCAGTGAAAGATCCGGGACAGGGAGTGAAAAACTGTTTTTT. It specifies CATSERSGTGSEKLFF.

This chain uses TRBV4-2 with TRBJ2-1; 7 nucleotides match TRBD1. Trimming removed 6 bases from V and 6 bases from J; junction bases left unmatched: 11. The CDR3 has 15 amino acids. The germline gives CDR1 LGHNA, CDR2 YNFKEQ. The CDR3 reads CASSPSGTELNEQFF. CDR3 bases: TGTGCCAGCAGTCCATCCGGGACAGAACTCAATGAGCAGTTCTTC.

This clone was detected only a few times. The J gene is TRBJ1-1, the V gene TRBV5-1; 10 nucleotides agree with TRBD1. The CDR3 contains 18 residues. Per germline, CDR1 SGHRS and CDR2 YFSETQ. J lost 1 base, V lost 2 bases, and 11 bases had no gene match. CDR3 coding DNA: TGCGCCAGCAGCTTTTTGGGGACAGGGGTCTTCGGGAACACTGAAGCTTTCTTT. Translated, it gives CASSFLGTGVFGNTEAFF.

This clone was observed once. The V gene is TRBV7-6, the J gene TRBJ2-7; maybe TRBD1 (5 bases). Germline V CDR1 and CDR2: SGHVS, FNYEAQ. CDR3 length equals 11 residues. Deletions cut 6 bases from V and 7 bases from J, with 10 bases between. CDR3 protein: CASRSQGEQYF. The CDR3 nucleotides read TGTGCCAGCAGGTCTCAGGGAGAGCAGTACTTC. The complete variable domain, with remaining parts taken from reference TRBV7-6 and TRBJ2-7, reads GAGVSQSPRYKVTKRGQDVALRCDPISGHVSLYWYRQALGQGPEFLTYFNYEAQQDKSGLPNDRFSAERPEGSISTLTIQRTEQRDSAMYRCASRSQGEQYFGPGTRLTVT.

The chain combines TRBV7-6 with TRBJ1-1, with a tentative D call TRBD1 (5 bases). Deletions cut 5 bases from V and 0 bases from J, with 13 bases between. The germline V gene encodes CDR1 SGHVS and CDR2 FNYEAQ. The CDR3 is made up of 15 amino acids. Here the CDR3 DNA reads TGTGCCAGCAGCCCCCTCCGGGGGGTGAACACTGAAGCTTTCTTT. This gives the protein CASSPLRGVNTEAFF. The variable domain in full, completed from reference TRBV7-6 and TRBJ1-1, reads GAGVSQSPRYKVTKRGQDVALRCDPISGHVSLYWYRQALGQGPEFLTYFNYEAQQDKSGLPNDRFSAERPEGSISTLTIQRTEQRDSAMYRCASSPLRGVNTEAFFGQGTRLTVV.

The chain is built from TRBV7-2 and TRBJ2-7; 8 bases align to TRBD1. Germline values: CDR1 SGHTA, CDR2 FQGNSA. Trimming took 4 bases from V and 3 from J; bases not matched to a gene: 8. CDR3 length equals 15 residues. CDR3 region: CASSYQGAKIYEQYF. The CDR3 nucleotides are TGTGCCAGCAGCTACCAGGGGGCAAAAATCTACGAGCAGTACTTC.

This sequence joins TRBV7-8 and TRBJ1-1; possible D gene TRBD1, 5 bases. CDR1 and CDR2 (germline): SGHVS, FQNEAQ. This CDR3 contains 17 residues. The V end was cut by 5 bases, the J end by 5 bases, with 24 bases between. The CDR3 nucleotides are TGTGCCAGCAGCCTGTTGCTTCTGGGGATTCAGGGAACTGAAGCTTTCTTT. The encoded protein is CASSLLLLGIQGTEAFF.

V usage is TRBV6-5 and J usage is TRBJ2-5; the match to TRBD2 covers 11 bases. Germline V lookup: CDR1 MNHEY, CDR2 SVGAGI. After removal of 2 bases from V and 1 base from J, the junction contained 3 bases not matched to a gene. The CDR3 loop spans 16 amino acids. The CDR3 DNA sequence: TGTGCCAGCAGTTACCATCTAGCGGGGGGCCAAGAGACCCAGTACTTC. This encodes CASSYHLAGGQETQYF.

This clone was counted a few times. J is TRBJ2-3 and V is TRBV9; perhaps TRBD2 as D (6 bases). The CDR3 contains 15 residues. CDR1 and CDR2 from the germline V gene are SGDLS and YYNGEE. Trimming took off 4 bases at V and 6 bases at J, with 18 bases between the two ends. As DNA, the CDR3 is TGTGCCAGCAGCCCCAATTCAGCGGGCCCGGATACGCAGTATTTT. Translating gives CASSPNSAGPDTQYF.

The chain combines TRBV5-1 with TRBJ1-1; TRBD1 matches 7 bases. CDR1 is SGHRS and CDR2 is YFSETQ in the germline V gene. The CDR3 consists of 14 residues. With 4 bases clipped from V and 2 bases from J, the junction kept 5 bases outside the gene matches. The CDR3 spells CASSPGTANTEAFF. For the CDR3, the DNA is TGCGCCAGCAGCCCGGGGACAGCTAACACTGAAGCTTTCTTT.

This CDR3 reads CASSLLSGDEAFF. The CDR3 DNA follows: TGTGCCAGCAGCTTACTATCAGGGGATGAAGCTTTCTTT. V and J are TRBV7-8 and TRBJ1-1; perhaps TRBD1 as D (6 bases). The CDR3 has 13 amino acids. Trimming took 2 bases from V and 7 from J, leaving 11 bases between them. Germline V CDR1 and CDR2: SGHVS, FQNEAQ.

The chain is built from TRBV5-3 and TRBJ1-1; D is ambiguous. TRBV5-3 qualifies as an ORF whose function is uncertain. This CDR3 is built from 14 residues. V gave up 0 bases and J gave up 0 bases, with 6 bases separating them. CDR3 residues: CARSLGAVNTEAFF. In DNA form, the CDR3 reads TGTGCCAGAAGCTTGGGGGCAGTGAACACTGAAGCTTTCTTT.

The rearrangement links TRBV6-5 to TRBJ1-3; D is uncertain. CDR1 and CDR2 from the germline V gene are MNHEY and SVGAGI. V lost 4 bases to trimming and J lost 0 bases, with 10 bases between them. This CDR3 spans 15 amino acids. In DNA, the CDR3 is TGTGCCAGCAGTTCGCACGTCGGCTCTGGAAACACCATATATTTT. Its protein product is CASSSHVGSGNTIYF.